This T cell receptor (beta chain) was obtained from a study of response to subunit inactivated influenza vaccine (dated by TCRdb to the late 2010s). Context from the whole study: The study used deep quantitative T cell receptor repertoire profiling to track responses to a trivalent subunit inactivated influenza vaccine. On the study overall, not on this receptor specifically: According to the authors, only a limited number of new T cells may be recruited by each seasonal influenza vaccination.

Inclusive of the bounding cysteine and phenylalanine, the CDR3 is 15 residues long. Only the CDR3 portion is preserved as DNA: 45 bases, with reading frame beginning at the first base. V is pared back by 5 bases and J by 3 bases, with 17 bases lying between the germline termini. Only a few counts were recorded for this clonotype. Its target antigen remains unknown. No much larger clone is present one base from it, and per-base qualities are unavailable. Libraries were constructed by RT-PCR. TCRdb records Illumina HiSeq 2500 as the sequencer. Using fastp at Q25 and MiXCR, TCRdb reprocessed the public reads and kept productive beta chains. Rows are unified per CDR3 protein, each entry keeping the most common DNA and genes. Counted in this sample were about 700,000 distinct CDR3 sequences; approximately 15% of them appeared once. 5.5% to 7% of the sample rests with the top ten.

This chain joins TRBV12-3 or TRBV12-4 to TRBJ2-7, with a tentative D gene TRBD1 over 6 matching bases. The sequencing used PBMCs from blood, collected around two weeks before vaccination. The clonotype originates from a man over 45 who received an inactivated influenza vaccine. Donor details come from another sample of the same person, matched by shared clones. The nucleotides read TGTGCCAGCAGTCCAGGGACACCCCTTGTCTACGAGCAGTACTTC. It specifies CASSPGTPLVYEQYF.